Shown below are 16 T cell receptor beta chains from a single sample sequenced in a study of T cells in Graves' hyperthyroidism and ophthalmopathy. The investigators amplified TCR beta CDR3 regions from RNA transcripts. First-round RT-PCR with HTBI primers amplified the TCR CDR3 region. TCRdb reprocessed the multiplex PCR reads with MiXCR, giving one entry per CDR3 protein. The repertoire holds about 620,000 distinct CDR3 sequences, with about a sixth as singletons. The sample consisted of blood. All receptors derive from a woman younger than 45 with Graves' hyperthyroidism.

Comment on this clonotype: A read error may explain this, as a much larger clone is one base away. This chain links TRBV3-1 with TRBJ2-1, with 9 bases fitting TRBD2. The CDR3 extends over 15 amino acids. CDR1 LGHDT and CDR2 YNNKEL come from the germline V gene (reference sequence). The trim removed 4 bases at V and 8 bases at J, leaving 9 bases unmatched. Here the CDR3 reads CASSPSLAGIYEQFF. For the CDR3, the DNA is TGTGCCAGCAGCCCGAGTCTAGCGGGAATTTATGAGCAGTTCTTC.

In its sample, this clonotype was seen many times. The chain recombines TRBV7-9 with TRBJ2-5; tentatively, D is TRBD1 (6 bases). Germline-derived CDR1 and CDR2 are SEHNR and FQNEAQ (reference sequence). The V gene lost 1 base and the J gene lost 7 bases, with 19 bases spanning the gap. CDR3 length: 16 residues. The CDR3 DNA reads TGTGCCAGCAGCTTAGGCCTTACAGGGTACGGAGGGACCCAGTACTTC. Protein product: CASSLGLTGYGGTQYF.

This chain uses TRBV25-1 with TRBJ2-4; D is undetermined. Trimming left V 1 base short and J 1 base short, with 5 bases between. In germline, CDR1 is MGHDK, CDR2 SYGVNS. This CDR3 region has 14 residues. The CDR3 coding sequence is TGTGCCAGCAGTGAATCCGGCGCCAAAAACATTCAGTACTTC. It specifies CASSESGAKNIQYF. Using reference TRBV25-1 and TRBJ2-4 for the parts outside the CDR3, the full variable domain is EADIYQTPRYLVIGTGKKITLECSQTMGHDKMYWYQQDPGMELHLIHYSYGVNSTEKGDLSSESTVSRIRTEHFPLTLESARPSHTSQYLCASSESGAKNIQYFGAGTRLSVL.

This clonotype was observed many times. This rearrangement joins TRBV3-1 to TRBJ2-7; tentatively, D is TRBD1 (5 bases). The V gene's germline CDR1 is LGHDT and CDR2 YNNKEL (reference sequence). V was cut by 2 bases and J by 2 bases, with 7 bases left in between. The CDR3 totals 13 residues. CDR3 amino acids: CASSQRQPYEQYF. CDR3 nucleotides: TGTGCCAGCAGCCAAAGACAGCCCTACGAGCAGTACTTC.

Ten or more counts support this clonotype. The chain has TRBV20-1 and TRBJ2-3; 11 nucleotides match TRBD2. Trimming took 6 bases from V and 1 from J; bases not matched to a gene: 3. The germline V gene has CDR1 DFQATT and CDR2 SNEGSKA (reference sequence). CDR3 length: 14 residues. CDR3 region: CSARGLAGTDTQYF. CDR3 DNA sequence: TGCAGTGCGCGGGGACTAGCGGGCACAGATACGCAGTATTTT.

The sample holds many counts of this clonotype. The J gene is TRBJ2-5, the V gene TRBV5-5, with D possibly matching TRBD1 (6 bases). Germline values: CDR1 SGHKS, CDR2 YYEKEE (reference sequence). The CDR3 has 15 amino acids. V lost 1 base and J lost 2, with 12 bases in between. The CDR3 protein is CASSLQGLSQETQYF. The CDR3 region has the DNA TGTGCCAGCAGCTTGCAGGGGTTATCACAAGAGACCCAGTACTTC.

This clonotype was detected a few times. V is TRBV10-3 and J is TRBJ2-2; unclear D gene. The CDR3 is made up of 10 amino acids. The germline V gene encodes CDR1 ENHRY and CDR2 SYGVKD. V was pared by 8 bases and J by 7 bases, with 5 bases between. The CDR3 loop reads CAIGRGELFF. For the CDR3, the DNA is TGTGCCATCGGACGCGGGGAGCTGTTTTTT.

At least ten counts were recorded for this clonotype. This chain connects TRBV30 to TRBJ1-5; the D is unclear. V was trimmed by 0 bases and J by 1 base, leaving 7 bases between them. Germline values: CDR1 GTSNPN, CDR2 SVGIG (reference sequence). CDR3 length: 14 amino acids. In DNA, the CDR3 is TGTGCCTGGAGTGTGTTAGAAAGCAATCAGCCCCAGCATTTT. It codes for CAWSVLESNQPQHF.

This clonotype was seen at least ten times. The chain couples TRBV20-1 to TRBJ1-1; D is undetermined. Between the trimmed V and J ends, which lost 3 bases and 0 bases, there was a span of 8 bases. This CDR3 comprises 13 residues. Germline V gene sequence: CDR1 DFQATT, CDR2 SNEGSKA (reference sequence). The CDR3 DNA sequence: TGCAGTGCTAGTTCCGGATTGAACACTGAAGCTTTCTTT. This translates into CSASSGLNTEAFF.

The chain is built from TRBV7-6 and TRBJ1-1, with 8 positions matching TRBD1. Losses at the gene ends were 2 bases for V and 2 bases for J; bases not matched to a gene: 7. Germline V gene sequence: CDR1 SGHVS, CDR2 FNYEAQ. The CDR3 covers 16 residues. Here the CDR3 reads CASSLNQGAFNTEAFF. The CDR3 nucleotides are TGTGCCAGCAGCTTAAACCAGGGGGCGTTTAACACTGAAGCTTTCTTT.

This clonotype was seen many times. V gene TRBV28 combines with J gene TRBJ2-4; D call uncertain. The CDR3 totals 16 residues. Germline V CDR1 and CDR2: MDHEN, SYDVKM. The V and J ends lost 6 bases and 0 bases respectively, with 15 bases between them. The CDR3 reads CASSPPPELAKNIQYF. For the CDR3, the DNA is TGTGCCAGCAGCCCCCCCCCGGAATTAGCCAAAAACATTCAGTACTTC.

The chain links TRBV6-1 to TRBJ2-2; no clear D. Germline V gives CDR1 MNHNS, CDR2 SASEGT. With 7 bases removed from V and 6 bases from J, the gap between germline ends came to 12 bases. CDR3 length equals 13 residues. CDR3 in amino acids: CASKKGTAGELFF. Here the CDR3 DNA reads TGTGCCAGCAAAAAGGGAACGGCCGGGGAGCTGTTTTTT.

This clonotype was recorded a few times. The chain recombines TRBV7-2 with TRBJ2-2; D unclear. This CDR3 contains 13 residues. In germline, CDR1 is SGHTA, CDR2 FQGNSA. Trimming removed 0 bases from V and 7 bases from J, with 6 bases in between. CDR3 DNA: TGTGCCAGCAGCTTAGCCCCAGACGGGGAGCTGTTTTTT. This sequence encodes CASSLAPDGELFF.

This clonotype was detected many times. This chain uses TRBV6-1 with TRBJ1-1; no clear D. Trimming took 10 bases from V and 4 from J, leaving 10 bases between them. The CDR3 has 11 residues. The germline V gene encodes CDR1 MNHNS and CDR2 SASEGT. The CDR3 here is CATHRSTEAFF. CDR3 bases: TGTGCCACCCATCGGAGCACTGAAGCTTTCTTT.

Many counts were recorded for this clonotype. The chain is built from TRBV20-1 and TRBJ2-1; 10 nucleotides align to TRBD2. V was pared by 3 bases and J by 4 bases, with 9 bases of the junction left unmatched. This CDR3 has 16 residues. Germline lookup yields CDR1 DFQATT and CDR2 SNEGSKA (reference sequence). The CDR3 DNA follows: TGCAGTGCTAGTAGCCTCCTAGCGGGAGCTTACAATGAGCAGTTCTTC. It translates to CSASSLLAGAYNEQFF.

This clonotype was observed many times. V usage is TRBV2 and J usage is TRBJ1-3; 8 bases are a match to TRBD1. Looked up from germline, CDR1 is SNHLY and CDR2 is FYNNEI. After removal of 6 bases from V and 0 bases from J, the junction contained 7 bases not matched to a gene. This CDR3 is 16 amino acids long. The CDR3 protein is CASSATGEISGNTIYF. The CDR3 region has the DNA TGTGCCAGCAGCGCGACAGGGGAGATCTCTGGAAACACCATATATTTT. Drawing the rest from reference TRBV2 and TRBJ1-3, the complete variable domain is EPEVTQTPSHQVTQMGQEVILRCVPISNHLYFYWYRQILGQKVEFLVSFYNNEISEKSEIFDDQFSVERPDGSNFTLKIRSTKLEDSAMYFCASSATGEISGNTIYFGEGSWLTVV.